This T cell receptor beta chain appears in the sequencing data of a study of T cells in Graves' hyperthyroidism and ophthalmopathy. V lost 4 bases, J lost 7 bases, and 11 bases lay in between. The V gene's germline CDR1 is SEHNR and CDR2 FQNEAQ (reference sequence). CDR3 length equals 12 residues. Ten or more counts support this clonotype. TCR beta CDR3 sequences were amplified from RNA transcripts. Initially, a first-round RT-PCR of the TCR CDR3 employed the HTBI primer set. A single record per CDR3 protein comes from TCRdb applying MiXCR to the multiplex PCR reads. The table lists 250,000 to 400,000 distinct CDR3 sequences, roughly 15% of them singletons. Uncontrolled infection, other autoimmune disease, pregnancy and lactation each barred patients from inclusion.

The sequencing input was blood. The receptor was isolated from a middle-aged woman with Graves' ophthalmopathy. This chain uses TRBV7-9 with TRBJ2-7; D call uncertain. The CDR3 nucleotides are TGTGCCAGCAGCTCAGACCAGTGGGAGCAGTACTTC. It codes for CASSSDQWEQYF.